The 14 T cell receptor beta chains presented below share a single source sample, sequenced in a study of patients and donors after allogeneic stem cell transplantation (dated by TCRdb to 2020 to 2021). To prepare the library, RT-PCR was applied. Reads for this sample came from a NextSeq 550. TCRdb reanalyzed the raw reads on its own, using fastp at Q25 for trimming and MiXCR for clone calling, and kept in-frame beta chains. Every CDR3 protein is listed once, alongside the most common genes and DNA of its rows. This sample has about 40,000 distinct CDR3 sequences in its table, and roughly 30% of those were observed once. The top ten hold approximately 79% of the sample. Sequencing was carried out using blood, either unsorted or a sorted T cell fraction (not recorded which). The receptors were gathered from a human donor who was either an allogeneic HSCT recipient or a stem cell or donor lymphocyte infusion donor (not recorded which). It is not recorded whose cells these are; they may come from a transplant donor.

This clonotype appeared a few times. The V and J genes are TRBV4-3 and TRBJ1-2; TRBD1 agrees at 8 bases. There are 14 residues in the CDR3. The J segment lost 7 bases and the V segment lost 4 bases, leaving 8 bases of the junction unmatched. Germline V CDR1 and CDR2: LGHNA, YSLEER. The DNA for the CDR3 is TGCGCCAGCAGCCCATCCGGACAGGGAGGTGGCTACACCTTC. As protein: CASSPSGQGGGYTF.

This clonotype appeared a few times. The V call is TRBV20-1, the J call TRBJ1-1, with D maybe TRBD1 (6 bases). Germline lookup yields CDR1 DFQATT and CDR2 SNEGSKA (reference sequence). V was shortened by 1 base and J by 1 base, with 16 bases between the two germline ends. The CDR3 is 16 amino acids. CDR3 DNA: TGCAGTGCTAGAGTTTCTCAGACAGGCAGGAACACTGAAGCTTTCTTT. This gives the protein CSARVSQTGRNTEAFF.

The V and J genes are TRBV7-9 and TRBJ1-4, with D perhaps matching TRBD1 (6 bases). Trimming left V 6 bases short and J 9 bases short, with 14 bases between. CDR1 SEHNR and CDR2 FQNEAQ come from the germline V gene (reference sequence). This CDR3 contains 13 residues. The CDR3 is CASSFVGGQKLFF. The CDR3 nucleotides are TGTGCCAGCAGTTTCGTCGGGGGCCAAAAACTGTTTTTT.

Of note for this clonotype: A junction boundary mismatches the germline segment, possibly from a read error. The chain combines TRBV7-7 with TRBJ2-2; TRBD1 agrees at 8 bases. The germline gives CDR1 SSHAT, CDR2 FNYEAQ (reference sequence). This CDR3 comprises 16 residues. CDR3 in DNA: TGTGCTAGCAGCTTAGTTGGGACAGGAACCACCGGGGAGCTGTTTTTT. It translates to CASSLVGTGTTGELFF.

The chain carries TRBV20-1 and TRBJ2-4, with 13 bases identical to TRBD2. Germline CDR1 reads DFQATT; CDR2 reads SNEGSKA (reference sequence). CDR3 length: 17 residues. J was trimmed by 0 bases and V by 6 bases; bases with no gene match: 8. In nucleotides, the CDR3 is TGCAGTGCAAGGACTAGCGGGAGCGGGCTAGCCAAAAACATTCAGTACTTC. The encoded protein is CSARTSGSGLAKNIQYF.

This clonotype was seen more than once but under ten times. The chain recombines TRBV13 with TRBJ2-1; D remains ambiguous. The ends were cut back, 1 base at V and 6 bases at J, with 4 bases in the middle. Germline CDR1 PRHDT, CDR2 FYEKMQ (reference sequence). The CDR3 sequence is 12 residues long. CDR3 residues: CASSLVRNEQFF. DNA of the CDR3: TGTGCCAGCAGCTTAGTCCGCAATGAGCAGTTCTTC. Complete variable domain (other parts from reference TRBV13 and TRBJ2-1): AAGVIQSPRHLIKEKRETATLKCYPIPRHDTVYWYQQGPGQDPQFLISFYEKMQSDKGSIPDRFSAQQFSDYHSELNMSSLELGDSALYFCASSLVRNEQFFGPGTRLTVL.

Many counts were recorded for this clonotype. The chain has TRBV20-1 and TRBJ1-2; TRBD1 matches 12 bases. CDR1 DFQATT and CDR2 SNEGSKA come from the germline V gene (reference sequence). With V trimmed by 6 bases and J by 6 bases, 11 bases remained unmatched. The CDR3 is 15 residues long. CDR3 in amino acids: CSAESRDRGRNGYTF. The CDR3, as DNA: TGCAGTGCAGAATCCCGGGACAGGGGGCGGAATGGCTACACCTTC.

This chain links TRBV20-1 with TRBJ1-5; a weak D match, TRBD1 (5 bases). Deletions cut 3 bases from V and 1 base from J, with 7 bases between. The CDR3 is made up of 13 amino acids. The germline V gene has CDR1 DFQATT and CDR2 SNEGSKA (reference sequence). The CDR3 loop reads CSARGQSNQPQHF. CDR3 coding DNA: TGCAGTGCTAGGGGGCAAAGCAATCAGCCCCAGCATTTT.

The chain's CDR3 is CASSFGGRSHYGYTF. The CDR3 nucleotides read TGTGCCAGCAGCTTTGGGGGCAGGAGCCACTATGGCTACACCTTC. The chain couples TRBV7-2 to TRBJ1-2, with D possibly TRBD1 on 6 matching bases. With 3 bases removed from V and 3 bases from J, the gap between germline ends came to 14 bases. Germline CDR1 and CDR2: SGHTA and FQGNSA. This CDR3 contains 15 residues.

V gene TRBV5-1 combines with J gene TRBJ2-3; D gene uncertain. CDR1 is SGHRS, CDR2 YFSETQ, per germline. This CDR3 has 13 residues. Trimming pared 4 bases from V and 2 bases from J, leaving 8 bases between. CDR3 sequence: CASSGSYTDTQYF. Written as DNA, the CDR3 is TGCGCCAGCAGCGGCAGCTACACAGATACGCAGTATTTT.

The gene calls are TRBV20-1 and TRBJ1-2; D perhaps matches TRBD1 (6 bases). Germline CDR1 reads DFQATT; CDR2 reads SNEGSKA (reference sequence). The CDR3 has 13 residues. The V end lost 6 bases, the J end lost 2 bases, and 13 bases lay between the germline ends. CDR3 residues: CSAVLQGNYGYTF. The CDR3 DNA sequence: TGCAGTGCCGTCCTTCAGGGGAACTATGGCTACACCTTC.

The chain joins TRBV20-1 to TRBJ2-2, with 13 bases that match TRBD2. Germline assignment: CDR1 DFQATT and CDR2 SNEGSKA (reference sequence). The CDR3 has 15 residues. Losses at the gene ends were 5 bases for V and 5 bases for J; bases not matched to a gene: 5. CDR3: CSADPGLAGTGELFF. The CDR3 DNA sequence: TGCAGTGCTGATCCGGGACTAGCGGGAACCGGGGAGCTGTTTTTT.

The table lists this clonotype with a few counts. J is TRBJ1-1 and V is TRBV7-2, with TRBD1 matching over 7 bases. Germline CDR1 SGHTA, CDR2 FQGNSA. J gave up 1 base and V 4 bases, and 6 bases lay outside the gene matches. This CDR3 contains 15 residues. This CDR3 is CASSYTGVRNTEAFF. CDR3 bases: TGTGCCAGCAGCTATACAGGGGTAAGGAACACTGAAGCTTTCTTT.

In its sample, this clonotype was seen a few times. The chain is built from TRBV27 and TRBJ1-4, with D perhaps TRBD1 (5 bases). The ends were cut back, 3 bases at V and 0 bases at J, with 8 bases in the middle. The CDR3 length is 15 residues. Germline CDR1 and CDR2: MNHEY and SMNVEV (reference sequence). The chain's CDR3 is CASSFGGTTNEKLFF. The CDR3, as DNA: TGTGCCAGCAGTTTCGGGGGGACAACTAATGAAAAACTGTTTTTT. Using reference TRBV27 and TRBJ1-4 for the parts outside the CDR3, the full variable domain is EAQVTQNPRYLITVTGKKLTVTCSQNMNHEYMSWYRQDPGLGLRQIYYSMNVEVTDKGDVPEGYKVSRKEKRNFPLILESPSPNQTSLYFCASSFGGTTNEKLFFGSGTQLSVL.